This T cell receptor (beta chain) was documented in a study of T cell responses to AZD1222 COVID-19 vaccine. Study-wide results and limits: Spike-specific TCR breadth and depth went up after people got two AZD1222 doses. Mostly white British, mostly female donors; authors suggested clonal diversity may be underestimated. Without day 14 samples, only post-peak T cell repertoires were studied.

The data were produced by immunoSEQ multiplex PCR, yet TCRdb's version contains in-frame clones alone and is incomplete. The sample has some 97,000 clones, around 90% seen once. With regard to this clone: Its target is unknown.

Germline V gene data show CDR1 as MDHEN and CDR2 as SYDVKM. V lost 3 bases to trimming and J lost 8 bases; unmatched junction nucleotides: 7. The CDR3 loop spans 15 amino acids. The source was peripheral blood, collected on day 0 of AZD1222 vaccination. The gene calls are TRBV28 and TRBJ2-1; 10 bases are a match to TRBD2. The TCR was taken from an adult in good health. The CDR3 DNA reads TGTGCCAGCAGTTTTCCCGGCCTAGCGGGGGATGAGCAGTTCTTC. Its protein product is CASSFPGLAGDEQFF.